This TCR beta chain was sequenced for a study of blood T cell repertoires in COVID-19. Turning to the study itself: Collection of acute and convalescent COVID-19 samples took place in the United States, Italy and Spain.

Per the original methods: Estimation of nucleated cell counts was performed using reference gene primer amplification. Libraries were prepared by immunoSEQ multiplex PCR; TCRdb keeps only in-frame clonotypes and omits some of them. V, J and clone size are taken as reported in that table, and D and trimming were inferred from the DNA itself. The data hold 210,000 or so clones, with around four fifths observed a single time. This CDR3 has 15 amino acids. The germline gives CDR1 MGHRA, CDR2 YSYEKL. Trimming shortened V by 0 bases and J by 3 bases, and 11 bases separated the two germline ends. The chain is built from TRBV4-1 and TRBJ2-5, with D hard to call. The TCR sequence derives from a woman aged 80 or over with active or convalescent COVID-19. Sequenced material: peripheral blood. CDR3 nucleotides: TGCGCCAGCAGCCAAGATCTTATCAGGAAAGAGACCCAGTACTTC. This encodes CASSQDLIRKETQYF.